The 5 T cell receptor beta chains below were found in one sample sequenced in a study of blood T cell repertoires in COVID-19. Repertoires were generated with immunoSEQ multiplex PCR, while TCRdb's copy carries only in-frame clones and drops some. Among approximately 190,000 clones listed, less than 90% were seen once. The material sequenced was PBMCs or T cells enriched from blood (not recorded which). Receptors originate from a woman in her twenties or thirties who had been exposed to COVID-19.

The genes are TRBV9 and TRBJ1-5; 7 positions match TRBD1. This CDR3 has 17 residues. J gave up 0 bases and V 0 bases, and 6 bases lay outside the gene matches. The germline V gene encodes CDR1 SGDLS and CDR2 YYNGEE. The CDR3 is CASSVGEGADSNQPQHF. The CDR3 nucleotides read TGTGCCAGCAGCGTAGGCGAGGGGGCCGATAGCAATCAGCCCCAGCATTTT. Variable domain in full (rest from reference TRBV9 and TRBJ1-5): DSGVTQTPKHLITATGQRVTLRCSPRSGDLSVYWYQQSLDQGLQFLIQYYNGEERAKGNILERFSAQQFPDLHSELNLSSLELGDSALYFCASSVGEGADSNQPQHFGDGTRLSIL.

The J gene is TRBJ2-7, the V gene TRBV4-1; 9 bases line up with TRBD1. The V gene end was trimmed by 4 bases and the J gene end by 7 bases; junction bases not matched to a gene: 14. Per germline, CDR1 MGHRA and CDR2 YSYEKL. There are 16 residues in the CDR3. CDR3 sequence reads: CASSPFLGTGMGEQYF. CDR3 coding DNA: TGCGCCAGCAGCCCTTTCCTCGGGACAGGGATGGGTGAGCAGTACTTC.

This chain uses TRBV5-1 with TRBJ2-7, with 8 bases aligning to TRBD2. The trim removed 5 bases at V and 3 bases at J, leaving 4 bases unmatched. The CDR3 is 13 amino acids. Germline-derived CDR1 and CDR2 are SGHRS and YFSETQ. The CDR3, as DNA: TGCGCCAGCAGTGCGGGGGGATACTACGAGCAGTACTTC. Protein product: CASSAGGYYEQYF. Based on the CDR3 plus reference TRBV5-1 and TRBJ2-7, the full variable domain is KAGVTQTPRYLIKTRGQQVTLSCSPISGHRSVSWYQQTPGQGLQFLFEYFSETQRNKGNFPGRFSGRQFSNSRSEMNVSTLELGDSALYLCASSAGGYYEQYFGPGTRLTVT.

This clone was detected once. This chain uses TRBV28 with TRBJ1-1; tentatively, D is TRBD1 (6 bases). CDR3 length: 14 amino acids. Looked up from germline, CDR1 is MDHEN and CDR2 is SYDVKM. Trimming stripped 5 bases from V and 5 bases from J, with 15 bases between. CDR3 sequence: CASSILQGGTEAFF. As DNA, the CDR3 is TGTGCCAGCAGTATACTACAGGGAGGGACTGAAGCTTTCTTT.

The V and J genes are TRBV9 and TRBJ2-2, with 7 bases that match TRBD1. Losses at the gene ends were 1 base for V and 4 bases for J; bases not matched to a gene: 4. From germline, CDR1 is SGDLS and CDR2 YYNGEE. This CDR3 has 15 amino acids. The CDR3 spells CASSVKTGTTGELFF. Here the CDR3 DNA reads TGTGCCAGCAGCGTAAAGACAGGGACCACCGGGGAGCTGTTTTTT.